Each of the 18 T cell receptor beta chains below was sequenced from the same sample in a study of Ad26.COV2.S vaccination and SARS-CoV-2 variants. TCRdb's copy holds only in-frame clones and misses some; the assay was immunoSEQ multiplex PCR. The sample lists hundreds of thousands of clones; 75% to 95% were seen once. This sample's treatment: over 15 received Ad26.COV2.S at low or high dose, single or two shots; 5 received placebo; per-sample allocation not given. The samples were gathered on day 63 after the first injection of vaccine or placebo. The starting material was peripheral blood, obtained in a trial of Ad26.COV2.S vaccine versus placebo. These TCRs come from a person between 18 and 59 years old who received the Ad26.COV2.S COVID-19 vaccine or a placebo.

This CDR3 is CASRPGQVVYEQYF. The CDR3 nucleotides are TGTGCCAGCAGGCCGGGACAGGTGGTCTACGAGCAGTACTTC. V usage is TRBV27 and J usage is TRBJ2-7; TRBD1 matches 8 bases. Germline V gene lookup returns CDR1 MNHEY and CDR2 SMNVEV (reference sequence). After removal of 6 bases from V and 3 bases from J, the junction contained 7 bases not matched to a gene. The CDR3 is 14 residues long.

The chain is built from TRBV4-3 and TRBJ1-4; D remains unclear. Germline CDR1 is LGHNA and CDR2 is YSLEER. V shed 5 bases and J shed 5 bases, with 6 bases lying between them. This CDR3 is built from 12 residues. The CDR3 loop is CASSRLNEKLFF. CDR3 DNA sequence: TGCGCCAGCAGCAGGCTGAATGAAAAACTGTTTTTT.

This clone has just one count. This chain connects TRBV19 to TRBJ2-1; 9 bases are a match to TRBD2. Trimming cost V 10 bases and J 3 bases; bases outside gene matches: 7. Germline V lookup: CDR1 LNHDA, CDR2 SQIVND (reference sequence). The CDR3 loop spans 14 amino acids. CDR3 bases: TGTGCCACCTCGACTAGCGGTAACTACAATGAGCAGTTCTTC. This sequence encodes CATSTSGNYNEQFF.

The chain joins TRBV18 to TRBJ1-6; 7 positions agree with TRBD1. The CDR3 contains 15 residues. CDR1 is KGHSH and CDR2 is LQKENI in the germline V gene. With 2 bases clipped from V and 8 bases from J, the junction kept 6 bases outside the gene matches. The CDR3 bases are TGTGCCAGCTCACCAAAGACAGGGTCAGATTCACCCCTCCACTTT. It yields the protein CASSPKTGSDSPLHF.

The chain combines TRBV6-2 or TRBV6-3 with TRBJ1-3; D is undetermined. This CDR3 has 15 amino acids. V dropped 6 bases and J dropped 4 bases, with 16 bases sitting between them. CDR1 is MNHEY and CDR2 is SVGEGT in the germline V gene. As DNA, the CDR3 is TGTGCCAGCAGCTCCACAAGGAGTATGGGAAACACCATATATTTT. Residues: CASSSTRSMGNTIYF.

The V gene is TRBV7-9, the J gene TRBJ1-1; no definite D call. Germline CDR1 is SEHNR and CDR2 is FQNEAQ (reference sequence). CDR3 length equals 13 residues. Between the trimmed V and J ends, which lost 7 bases and 1 base, there was a span of 10 bases. The CDR3, as DNA: TGTGCCAGCACCCTATCCAGGAACACTGAAGCTTTCTTT. Translation gives CASTLSRNTEAFF.

V is TRBV3-1 (or the pseudogene TRBV3-2) and J is TRBJ2-1, with 11 bases identical to TRBD2. CDR1 LGHDT and CDR2 YNNKEL come from the germline V gene (reference sequence). The ends lost 1 base at V and 7 bases at J; junction bases unmatched: 6. The CDR3 spans 16 residues. In nucleotides, the CDR3 is TGTGCCAGCAGCCAAGGCGTCACTAGCGGGGGTAATGAGCAGTTCTTC. Translating it yields CASSQGVTSGGNEQFF.

The chain employs TRBV7-8 and TRBJ1-3; tentative D call: TRBD1 (5 bases). The V and J ends lost 3 bases and 4 bases respectively, with 10 bases between them. Germline CDR1 reads SGHVS; CDR2 reads FQNEAQ. CDR3 length: 14 residues. CDR3 DNA: TGTGCCAGCAGCTTCCAGGGAGGAGGAAACACCATATATTTT. It specifies CASSFQGGGNTIYF.

The V gene is TRBV30, the J gene TRBJ2-3, with D possibly matching TRBD2 (5 bases). Trimming shortened V by 1 base and J by 5 bases, and 13 bases separated the two germline ends. The CDR3 extends over 14 amino acids. Germline CDR1 GTSNPN, CDR2 SVGIG (reference sequence). DNA of the CDR3: TGTGCCTGGAGTGGAACTAGTGGAGGAGATACGCAGTATTTT. Residues: CAWSGTSGGDTQYF.

The chain joins TRBV27 to TRBJ2-3; TRBD2 matches at 8 bases. Germline V CDR1 and CDR2: MNHEY, SMNVEV (reference sequence). The ends lost 5 bases at V and 8 bases at J; junction bases unmatched: 15. The CDR3 extends over 16 amino acids. CDR3 loop: CASSPTSVKIPGTQYF. In DNA form, the CDR3 reads TGTGCCAGCAGTCCGACTAGCGTGAAGATCCCAGGTACGCAGTATTTT.

The J gene is TRBJ1-2, the V gene TRBV4-3, with a tentative D call TRBD1 (6 bases). The V gene lost 1 base and the J gene lost 6 bases, with 12 bases spanning the gap. There are 14 residues in the CDR3. In germline, CDR1 is LGHNA, CDR2 YSLEER. This chain's CDR3 is CASSQATGLDGYTF. The CDR3 DNA is TGCGCCAGCAGCCAAGCTACAGGGCTGGATGGCTACACCTTC.

This clone was observed a few times. The rearrangement links TRBV9 to TRBJ2-7, with 9 positions matching TRBD2. V was clipped by 0 bases and J by 2 bases; unmatched bases: 3. Germline assignment: CDR1 SGDLS and CDR2 YYNGEE. This CDR3 has 15 residues. CDR3 loop: CASSVGLAETYEQYF. The CDR3 bases are TGTGCCAGCAGCGTAGGACTAGCGGAAACCTACGAGCAGTACTTC.

This clone occurred a few times. This sequence joins TRBV11-2 and TRBJ2-5; D call uncertain. Germline CDR1 reads SGHAT; CDR2 reads FQNNGV. Deletions cut 5 bases from V and 0 bases from J, with 4 bases between. This CDR3 has 12 residues. DNA of the CDR3: TGTGCCAGCAGCCAACACCAAGAGACCCAGTACTTC. It translates to CASSQHQETQYF.

The chain links TRBV7-9 to TRBJ1-2; no firm D call. V lost 1 base and J lost 3, with 6 bases in between. This CDR3 region has 13 residues. The V gene's germline CDR1 is SEHNR and CDR2 FQNEAQ (reference sequence). The CDR3 protein is CASSLEGDYGYTF. DNA of the CDR3: TGTGCCAGCAGCTTAGAGGGTGACTATGGCTACACCTTC.

This clone was found once. V and J are TRBV2 and TRBJ1-5; D gene uncertain. Germline CDR1 SNHLY, CDR2 FYNNEI. The CDR3 sequence is 18 residues long. The ends were cut back, 0 bases at V and 2 bases at J, with 17 bases in the middle. CDR3 region: CASSEAGFRAIGNQPQHF. In DNA, the CDR3 is TGTGCCAGCAGTGAAGCTGGCTTCAGAGCCATTGGCAATCAGCCCCAGCATTTT.

The V call is TRBV7-8, the J call TRBJ2-5; TRBD2 aligns across 11 bases. CDR3 size: 20 residues. J lost 4 bases, V lost 0 bases, and 16 bases had no gene match. In germline, CDR1 is SGHVS, CDR2 FQNEAQ. The CDR3 reads CASSLARFASGRRRGETQYF. The CDR3 DNA reads TGTGCCAGCAGCTTAGCGAGGTTTGCTAGCGGGAGGAGACGGGGAGAGACCCAGTACTTC.

This clone was found once. The chain links TRBV5-1 to TRBJ2-1; D gene ambiguous. The length of the CDR3 is 12 residues. Germline V lookup: CDR1 SGHRS, CDR2 YFSETQ. V was shortened by 0 bases and J by 5 bases, with 3 bases between the two germline ends. The CDR3 bases are TGCGCCAGCAGCTTGGTTGACAATGAGCAGTTCTTC. The encoded protein is CASSLVDNEQFF.

This chain links TRBV27 with TRBJ2-1; possible D gene TRBD1, 7 bases. The CDR3 sequence is 17 residues long. CDR1 is MNHEY, CDR2 SMNVEV, per germline (reference sequence). Trimming shortened V by 6 bases and J by 9 bases, and 27 bases separated the two germline ends. DNA of the CDR3: TGTGCCAGCAGAGTTGGGACTCGACAGTGGCGGGACAGTGAGCAGTTCTTC. Its protein is CASRVGTRQWRDSEQFF.